These 23 T cell receptor beta chains were all obtained from the same sample, sequenced in a study of CD8 T cells in Susac syndrome. Random hexamers were used to reverse transcribe about 0.5 to 1 ug of RNA. Each CDR3 protein gets one entry after TCRdb re-called the immunoSEQ multiplex PCR reads with MiXCR. Of 110,000 or so distinct CDR3 sequences in the sample, around 90% are singletons; the top ten hold less than 0.15%. The sample taken for sequencing was CD4+ T cells from PBMCs. All receptors derive from a human donor in good health.

The chain joins TRBV7-9 to TRBJ2-2, with D possibly being TRBD2 (6 bases). Between the trimmed V and J ends, which lost 7 bases and 4 bases, there was a span of 16 bases. Per germline, CDR1 SEHNR and CDR2 FQNEAQ (reference sequence). The CDR3 runs 15 residues. CDR3 nucleotide sequence: TGTGCCAGCAACCCCCGGGGGTTGGCCACCGGGGAGCTGTTTTTT. Protein sequence: CASNPRGLATGELFF.

The chain links TRBV7-2 to TRBJ1-2, with D possibly being TRBD1 (6 bases). V lost 5 bases, J lost 2 bases, and 12 bases lay in between. This CDR3 has 14 amino acids. The germline CDR1 and CDR2 sequences are SGHTA and FQGNSA. Written as DNA, the CDR3 is TGTGCCAGCAGCATCCTCAGGGGAAACTATGGCTACACCTTC. Protein: CASSILRGNYGYTF.

The chain recombines TRBV3-1 with TRBJ1-1; D gene ambiguous. V dropped 4 bases and J dropped 3 bases, with 12 bases sitting between them. The germline V gene encodes CDR1 LGHDT and CDR2 YNNKEL (reference sequence). This CDR3 is built from 14 residues. CDR3 nucleotide sequence: TGTGCCAGCAGCCCAAAGGTTTGGGACACTGAAGCTTTCTTT. It encodes CASSPKVWDTEAFF.

This clonotype appeared once. This chain's CDR3 is CASSATGDAYTGELFF. Written as DNA, the CDR3 is TGTGCCAGCTCGGCGACGGGGGACGCGTACACCGGGGAGCTGTTTTTT. J is TRBJ2-2 and V is TRBV18; D is perhaps TRBD2 (6 bases). CDR1 and CDR2 (germline): KGHSH, LQKENI. This CDR3 contains 16 residues. Trimming left V 6 bases short and J 3 bases short, with 17 bases between. Full variable domain (missing parts from reference TRBV18 and TRBJ2-2): NAGVMQNPRHLVRRRGQEARLRCSPMKGHSHVYWYRQLPEEGLKFMVYLQKENIIDESGMPKERFSAEFPKEGPSILRIQQVVRGDSAAYFCASSATGDAYTGELFFGEGSRLTVL.

The rearrangement links TRBV20-1 to TRBJ2-7, with D perhaps matching TRBD1 (5 bases). Germline values: CDR1 DFQATT, CDR2 SNEGSKA (reference sequence). With 0 bases removed from V and 3 bases from J, the gap between germline ends came to 12 bases. The length of the CDR3 is 14 residues. Here the CDR3 reads CSARDPGHDYEQYF. Written as DNA, the CDR3 is TGCAGTGCTAGAGATCCCGGACACGACTACGAGCAGTACTTC.

This clonotype came up a few times. The V and J genes are TRBV6-1 and TRBJ2-4; D uncertain. Germline CDR1 and CDR2: MNHNS and SASEGT. This CDR3 has 13 amino acids. Deletions cut 5 bases from V and 8 bases from J, with 13 bases between. CDR3 sequence reads: CASSPRPRDIQYF. CDR3 nucleotide sequence: TGTGCCAGCAGTCCCCGACCCCGGGACATTCAGTACTTC.

The CDR3 DNA reads TGTGCCAGCAGTTTCAGCGGGCTTCCATACGAGCAGTACTTC. Translated, it gives CASSFSGLPYEQYF. V gene TRBV12-3 or TRBV12-4 combines with J gene TRBJ2-7, with D perhaps TRBD2 (6 bases). V was cut by 3 bases and J by 4 bases, with 13 bases left in between. The CDR3 runs to 14 residues.

The chain uses TRBV6-5 and TRBJ2-7; D not resolved. V was shortened by 4 bases and J by 6 bases, with 13 bases between the two germline ends. This CDR3 spans 13 amino acids. Germline CDR1 and CDR2: MNHEY and SVGAGI. DNA for the CDR3: TGTGCCAGCAGTTTGACATCCTGGGGCGAGCAGTACTTC. Its protein product is CASSLTSWGEQYF.

This clonotype showed up just once. The rearrangement links TRBV6-5 to TRBJ2-2; possibly TRBD1 for D (5 bases). Germline values: CDR1 MNHEY, CDR2 SVGAGI. Trimming took off 6 bases at V and 0 bases at J, with 11 bases between the two ends. The CDR3 has 15 residues. The CDR3: CASRRGDANTGELFF. CDR3 in DNA: TGTGCCAGCAGAAGGGGTGATGCGAACACCGGGGAGCTGTTTTTT.

The chain employs TRBV14 and TRBJ1-6, with D hard to call. Trimming stripped 4 bases from V and 6 bases from J, with 16 bases between. CDR1 is SGHDN and CDR2 is FVKESK in the germline V gene. This CDR3 is 16 amino acids long. CDR3 sequence: CASSPRAGAGNSPLHF. The DNA of the CDR3 is TGTGCCAGCAGCCCCCGGGCGGGAGCGGGTAATTCACCCCTCCACTTT.

V is TRBV7-8 and J is TRBJ1-1; no definite D call. Trimming removed 2 bases from V and 1 base from J, with 8 bases in between. CDR1 and CDR2 (germline): SGHVS, FQNEAQ. The length of the CDR3 is 14 residues. The CDR3: CASSLIRPNTEAFF. The CDR3 coding sequence is TGTGCCAGCAGCTTAATCAGGCCGAACACTGAAGCTTTCTTT.

In this sample, this clonotype turned up once. Compared with germline, one end of the junction differs, possibly owing to a read error. The rearrangement joins TRBV6-5 to TRBJ1-2; TRBD1 matches at 7 bases. Germline V gives CDR1 MNHEY, CDR2 SVGAGI. This CDR3 contains 15 residues. The CDR3 spells CASSWMGQTNHGYTF. In nucleotides, the CDR3 is TGTGCCAGCAGTTGGATGGGACAGACTAACCATGGCTACACCTTC.

The chain carries TRBV7-9 and TRBJ2-2, with D possibly TRBD1 on 6 matching bases. The CDR3 is 15 residues long. Germline CDR1 is SEHNR and CDR2 is FQNEAQ (reference sequence). Trimming took 2 bases from V and 0 from J, leaving 7 bases between them. CDR3 sequence (DNA): TGTGCCAGCAGCTTATCAGGGGCGAACACCGGGGAGCTGTTTTTT. Its translation is CASSLSGANTGELFF.

The chain joins TRBV11-2 to TRBJ2-5, with 9 positions matching TRBD2. V lost 5 bases, J lost 4 bases, and 5 bases stayed unmatched. The length of the CDR3 is 14 residues. The germline V gene has CDR1 SGHAT and CDR2 FQNNGV. As DNA, the CDR3 is TGTGCCAGCAGCCATTCGACTAGCGGAGAGACCCAGTACTTC. This translates into CASSHSTSGETQYF.

The rearrangement uses TRBV4-3 and TRBJ1-2, with 8 positions matching TRBD1. V lost 3 bases and J lost 4; bases outside the gene matches: 7. Germline values: CDR1 LGHNA, CDR2 YSLEER. CDR3 length equals 15 residues. This CDR3 is CASSQTGATPYGYTF. For the CDR3, the DNA is TGCGCCAGCAGCCAGACAGGGGCAACGCCCTATGGCTACACCTTC.

CDR3 residues: CASSQDSRGATEAFF. For the CDR3, the DNA is TGCGCCAGCAGCCAAGATTCTCGGGGAGCCACTGAAGCTTTCTTT. V usage is TRBV4-3 and J usage is TRBJ1-1, with no clear D. V dropped 0 bases and J dropped 4 bases, with 12 bases sitting between them. The germline V gene has CDR1 LGHNA and CDR2 YSLEER. The CDR3 length is 15 residues.

The gene calls are TRBV6-2 or TRBV6-3 and TRBJ2-7; 8 bases agree with TRBD2. The CDR3 is 15 residues long. CDR1 MNHEY and CDR2 SVGEGT come from the germline V gene. CDR3 residues: CRRPSGFAPFYEQYF. Here the CDR3 DNA reads TGTCGCAGGCCTAGCGGGTTCGCGCCTTTTTACGAGCAGTACTTC.

The rearrangement joins TRBV6-6 to TRBJ2-3; TRBD1 or TRBD2 may be the D gene (6 bases each). CDR1 is MNHNY and CDR2 is SVGAGI in the germline V gene (reference sequence). CDR3 length equals 15 residues. Trimming pared 7 bases from V and 0 bases from J, leaving 14 bases between. As DNA, the CDR3 is TGTGCCAGCACCAGGGGCGGGACTAGCACAGATACGCAGTATTTT. Protein sequence: CASTRGGTSTDTQYF.

The genes are TRBV7-2 and TRBJ1-2, with TRBD1 as a possible D gene (6 bases). Between the trimmed V and J ends, which lost 0 bases and 2 bases, there was a span of 13 bases. The V gene's germline CDR1 is SGHTA and CDR2 FQGNSA. The CDR3 runs to 16 residues. The CDR3 DNA reads as TGTGCCAGCAGCTTAGCGCAGCAGGGGCCAAACTATGGCTACACCTTC. Its protein product is CASSLAQQGPNYGYTF.

The rearrangement joins TRBV7-6 to TRBJ2-1; 7 bases map to TRBD2. Losses at the gene ends were 5 bases for V and 5 bases for J; bases not matched to a gene: 6. Germline-derived CDR1 and CDR2 are SGHVS and FNYEAQ. The CDR3 contains 14 residues. The CDR3 DNA reads as TGTGCCAGCAGCATCCTAGCGGTTGACAATGAGCAGTTCTTC. Residues: CASSILAVDNEQFF.

The chain's CDR3 is CSAGDRTNYGYTF. The CDR3 DNA reads TGCAGCGCCGGGGACAGGACTAACTATGGCTACACCTTC. The chain has TRBV29-1 and TRBJ1-2; TRBD1 matches at 8 bases. CDR1 and CDR2 from the germline V gene are SQVTM and ANQGSEA. CDR3 size: 13 residues. The J segment lost 0 bases and the V segment lost 7 bases, leaving 4 bases of the junction unmatched.

The chain carries TRBV20-1 and TRBJ2-7; 7 bases map to TRBD2. With 0 bases clipped from V and 3 bases from J, the junction kept 11 bases outside the gene matches. CDR1 DFQATT and CDR2 SNEGSKA come from the germline V gene (reference sequence). This CDR3 has 16 residues. This CDR3 is CSARESRTSAVYEQYF. CDR3 DNA: TGCAGTGCTAGAGAGTCGCGCACTAGCGCCGTCTACGAGCAGTACTTC.

The chain has TRBV5-1 and TRBJ1-1, with a weak D call TRBD1 (6 bases). Germline-derived CDR1 and CDR2 are SGHRS and YFSETQ. CDR3 length: 14 amino acids. V was trimmed by 5 bases and J by 4 bases, leaving 15 bases between them. In DNA, the CDR3 is TGCGCCAGCAGGGCATCCGGGGGCGTCACTGAAGCTTTCTTT. Amino acids: CASRASGGVTEAFF.